The clone carrying this TCR beta chain showed up just a few times. No antigen is known for it. Primed by a sample-barcoded 5' primer and a J-beta primer mix, a second PCR proceeded for 7 to 11 cycles. Each sample yielded at least 2.5 million CDR3-containing paired-end reads. TCRdb recomputed calls from the 5' RACE reads with MiXCR, one row per CDR3 protein. The sample consists of more than 800,000 distinct CDR3 sequences, 29% of them appearing once. The sample belongs to a study of blood T cells in healthy people across ages. Study-level findings and limits: Estimated diversity, derived from one million T cells, was regarded as an underestimate.

V lost 5 bases to trimming and J lost 0 bases, with 16 bases between them. The CDR3 is made up of 17 amino acids. Germline V lookup: CDR1 SGHVS, CDR2 FQNEAQ. This chain connects TRBV7-8 to TRBJ2-2; D is perhaps TRBD2 (6 bases). The receptor was derived from a woman aged 80 or over in good health. Sequencing input: blood. The CDR3 region is CASSLSYGGANTGELFF. As DNA, the CDR3 is TGTGCCAGCAGCCTATCATACGGCGGGGCGAACACCGGGGAGCTGTTTTTT. The full variable domain, its missing parts supplied by reference TRBV7-8 and TRBJ2-2, is GAGVSQSPRYKVAKRGQDVALRCDPISGHVSLFWYQQALGQGPEFLTYFQNEAQLDKSGLPSDRFFAERPEGSVSTLKIQRTQQEDSAVYLCASSLSYGGANTGELFFGEGSRLTVL.